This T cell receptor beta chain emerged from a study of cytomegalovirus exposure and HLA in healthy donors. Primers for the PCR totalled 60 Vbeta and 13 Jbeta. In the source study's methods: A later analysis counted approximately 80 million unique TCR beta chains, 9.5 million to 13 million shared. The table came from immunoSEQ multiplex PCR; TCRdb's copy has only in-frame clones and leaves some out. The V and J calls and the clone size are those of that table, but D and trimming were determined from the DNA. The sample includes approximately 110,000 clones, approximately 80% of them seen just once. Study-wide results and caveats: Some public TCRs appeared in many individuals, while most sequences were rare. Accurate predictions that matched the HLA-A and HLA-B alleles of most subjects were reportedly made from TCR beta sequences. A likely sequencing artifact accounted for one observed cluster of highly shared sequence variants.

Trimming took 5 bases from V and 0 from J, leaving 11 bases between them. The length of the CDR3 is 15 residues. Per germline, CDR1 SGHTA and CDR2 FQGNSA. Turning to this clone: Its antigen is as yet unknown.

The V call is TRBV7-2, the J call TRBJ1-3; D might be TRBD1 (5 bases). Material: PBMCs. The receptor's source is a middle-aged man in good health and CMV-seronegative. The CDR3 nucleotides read TGTGCCAGCAGCCAGCGGGGCGGCTCTGGAAACACCATATATTTT. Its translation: CASSQRGGSGNTIYF.